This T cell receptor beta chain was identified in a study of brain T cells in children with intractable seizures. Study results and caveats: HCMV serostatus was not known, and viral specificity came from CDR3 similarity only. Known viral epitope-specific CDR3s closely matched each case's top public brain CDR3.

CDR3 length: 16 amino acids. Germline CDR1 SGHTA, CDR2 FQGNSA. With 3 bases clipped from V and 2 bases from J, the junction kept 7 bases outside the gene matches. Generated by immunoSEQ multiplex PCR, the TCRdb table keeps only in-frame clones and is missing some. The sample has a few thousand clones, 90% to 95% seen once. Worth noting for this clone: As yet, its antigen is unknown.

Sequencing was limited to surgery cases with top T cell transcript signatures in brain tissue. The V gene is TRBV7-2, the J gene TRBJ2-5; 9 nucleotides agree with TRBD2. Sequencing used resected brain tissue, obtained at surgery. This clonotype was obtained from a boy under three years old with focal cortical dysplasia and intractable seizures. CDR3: CASSLSYSGGQETQYF. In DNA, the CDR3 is TGTGCCAGCAGCTTGAGTTATAGCGGGGGACAAGAGACCCAGTACTTC.